The clone carrying this T cell receptor beta chain has a handful of counts. This sample is drawn from a study of blood T cell repertoires in COVID-19. The J segment lost 8 bases and the V segment lost 4 bases, leaving 12 bases of the junction unmatched. This CDR3 contains 16 residues. The data were produced by immunoSEQ multiplex PCR, yet TCRdb's version contains in-frame clones alone and is incomplete. This table has under 150,000 clones, more than 80% appearing once. This chain connects TRBV5-3 to TRBJ1-6, with 7 bases aligning to TRBD1. TRBV5-3 is assigned to the ORF class and has an uncertain function. Sequenced sample: peripheral blood. The sequence was obtained from a woman aged 55-75 years with COVID-19, enrolled during active disease. The CDR3 sequence: CARSTSTGTVDSPLHF. CDR3 DNA sequence: TGTGCCAGAAGCACATCCACCGGGACAGTCGATTCACCCCTCCACTTT.